Sequencing of this TCR beta chain was carried out in a study of T cell changes during pregnancy in multiple sclerosis. The CDR3 is 13 amino acids. V was trimmed by 1 base and J by 1 base, leaving 4 bases between them. Per germline, CDR1 MGHRA and CDR2 YSYEKL. Here immunoSEQ multiplex PCR was the method, and the copy in TCRdb shows in-frame clones only, minus some. The top ten clones hold over 1.5% of a sample with 83,000 or so clones, roughly 94% of them seen once. The genes are TRBV4-1 and TRBJ1-1; D not certain. Sample: peripheral blood, taken after pregnancy. The source is a female donor in good health, enrolled as a control in a pregnancy study. The DNA of the CDR3 is TGCGCCAGCAGCCAAGCCAGGAACACTGAAGCTTTCTTT. Its protein is CASSQARNTEAFF.